Below, 30 T cell receptor beta chains from the same sample are listed, as sequenced in a study of cytomegalovirus exposure and HLA in healthy donors. Primers included in the PCR were 60 Vbeta and 13 Jbeta primers. Here immunoSEQ multiplex PCR was the method, and the copy in TCRdb shows in-frame clones only, minus some. This sample's table has around 52,000 clones. Sequencing input: PBMCs. These receptors originate from a woman aged 50 to 60 in good health and CMV-seropositive.

The gene calls are TRBV6-1 and TRBJ2-2, with 12 nucleotides matching TRBD1. From germline, CDR1 is MNHNS and CDR2 SASEGT. There are 17 residues in the CDR3. J gave up 4 bases and V 5 bases, and 8 bases lay outside the gene matches. The DNA for the CDR3 is TGTGCCAGCAGTAAAGGGGGACAGGGGGCTTCCACCGGGGAGCTGTTTTTT. It encodes CASSKGGQGASTGELFF.

This chain links TRBV19 with TRBJ1-5; D might be TRBD1 (6 bases). Germline CDR1 and CDR2: LNHDA and SQIVND (reference sequence). The CDR3 runs to 15 residues. Between the trimmed V and J ends, which lost 5 bases and 0 bases, there was a span of 11 bases. CDR3 nucleotide sequence: TGTGCCAGTAGTGCCGACAGGCCTAGCAATCAGCCCCAGCATTTT. As protein: CASSADRPSNQPQHF.

V and J are TRBV19 and TRBJ1-1, with D unresolved. CDR1 is LNHDA, CDR2 SQIVND, per germline (reference sequence). CDR3 length: 10 amino acids. The DNA of the CDR3 is TGTGCGGCGGGAGACACTGAAGCTTTCTTT. Translated: CAAGDTEAFF.

The chain carries TRBV6-5 and TRBJ2-1, with 12 bases fitting TRBD2. With V trimmed by 6 bases and J by 6 bases, 3 bases remained unmatched. In germline, CDR1 is MNHEY, CDR2 SVGAGI. This CDR3 comprises 14 residues. The CDR3 DNA reads as TGTGCCAGCAGCCGACTAGCGGGGGCCAATGAGCAGTTCTTC. Amino acids: CASSRLAGANEQFF.

This rearrangement joins TRBV5-1 to TRBJ2-7; TRBD2 aligns across 7 bases. V shed 4 bases, J shed 6 bases, and the junction held 10 bases outside the gene matches. Germline loops: CDR1 SGHRS, CDR2 YFSETQ. CDR3 length: 14 residues. DNA for the CDR3: TGCGCCAGCAGCCACACTAGCGAGGTCGGCGAGCAGTACTTC. This codes for CASSHTSEVGEQYF.

The chain employs TRBV18 and TRBJ2-5; possibly TRBD1 for D (5 bases). The J call may be wrong; the DNA end is better matched by TRBJ2-7. Germline CDR1 and CDR2: KGHSH and LQKENI. The CDR3 runs to 14 residues. This CDR3 reads CASSPVKGSYEQYF. In nucleotides, the CDR3 is TGTGCCAGCTCACCCGTTAAGGGGTCCTACGAGCAGTACTTC.

The V call is TRBV18, the J call TRBJ1-1, with a tentative D call TRBD1 (6 bases). The CDR3 runs 14 residues. Germline V gene lookup returns CDR1 KGHSH and CDR2 LQKENI. V gave up 6 bases and J gave up 3 bases, with 14 bases separating them. The CDR3 DNA follows: TGTGCCAGCTCTCCCGGACAGACTGACACTGAAGCTTTCTTT. Its protein is CASSPGQTDTEAFF.

The chain links TRBV30 to TRBJ1-4; weak D call: TRBD1 (5 bases). Trimming removed 5 bases from V and 3 bases from J, with 16 bases in between. The CDR3 runs to 15 residues. Germline lookup yields CDR1 GTSNPN and CDR2 SVGIG (reference sequence). CDR3 amino acids: CAWSTAGWSNEKLFF. The CDR3 coding sequence is TGTGCCTGGTCCACGGCAGGGTGGTCTAATGAAAAACTGTTTTTT.

The J gene is TRBJ2-7, the V gene TRBV5-1; 8 bases line up with TRBD2. J was trimmed by 4 bases and V by 0 bases; bases with no gene match: 3. Germline CDR1 and CDR2: SGHRS and YFSETQ. This CDR3 comprises 14 residues. DNA of the CDR3: TGCGCCAGCAGCTTGGCCGGCGGGGGGTACGAGCAGTACTTC. Amino acids: CASSLAGGGYEQYF.

The chain is built from TRBV4-3 and TRBJ1-1; D may be TRBD1 (5 bases). CDR3 length: 15 amino acids. Germline CDR1 and CDR2: LGHNA and YSLEER. The ends were cut back, 0 bases at V and 0 bases at J, with 8 bases in the middle. This CDR3 is CASSQDGGMNTEAFF. The DNA for the CDR3 is TGCGCCAGCAGCCAAGACGGGGGTATGAACACTGAAGCTTTCTTT.

CDR3 sequence (DNA): TGTGCCAGCAGCTCGGACAGGGTAACTGGTGAAGCTTTCTTT. Its protein is CASSSDRVTGEAFF. The V gene is TRBV11-2, the J gene TRBJ1-1; 8 bases agree with TRBD1. The CDR3 spans 14 residues. Trimming took 4 bases from V and 7 from J; bases not matched to a gene: 8. Germline CDR1 and CDR2: SGHAT and FQNNGV.

This chain joins TRBV5-1 and TRBJ2-2; tentatively, D is TRBD1 (5 bases). CDR1 SGHRS and CDR2 YFSETQ come from the germline V gene. CDR3 size: 16 residues. V was clipped by 0 bases and J by 7 bases, with 16 bases between them. CDR3 protein: CASSLEALGQYGELFF. Written as DNA, the CDR3 is TGCGCCAGCAGCTTGGAGGCCCTAGGACAATACGGGGAGCTGTTTTTT.

The gene calls are TRBV5-1 and TRBJ1-2; TRBD1 aligns across 9 bases. The CDR3 spans 17 residues. The junction had 11 bases not matched to a gene; V was cut back by 4 bases and J by 1 base. The germline CDR1 and CDR2 sequences are SGHRS and YFSETQ. In nucleotides, the CDR3 is TGCGCCAGCAGCGGCGAGGACAGGGGTGGAATTAACTATGGCTACACCTTC. Its translation is CASSGEDRGGINYGYTF.

V and J are TRBV19 and TRBJ1-3, with D unresolved. Germline CDR1 reads LNHDA; CDR2 reads SQIVND (reference sequence). The CDR3 runs 15 residues. Trimming stripped 7 bases from V and 0 bases from J, with 13 bases between. CDR3 loop: CASTIDSSSGNTIYF. The CDR3, as DNA: TGTGCCAGTACCATTGACTCTTCCTCTGGAAACACCATATATTTT.

The chain carries TRBV28 and TRBJ2-6, with D perhaps matching TRBD2 (5 bases). Per germline, CDR1 MDHEN and CDR2 SYDVKM. CDR3 size: 13 residues. Between the trimmed V and J ends, which lost 2 bases and 10 bases, there was a span of 9 bases. CDR3: CASSLAEANVLTF. The CDR3 DNA follows: TGTGCCAGCAGTTTAGCGGAGGCGAACGTCCTGACTTTC.

The V gene is TRBV10-2, the J gene TRBJ2-7, with 12 positions matching TRBD1. J gave up 4 bases and V 6 bases, and 4 bases lay outside the gene matches. The CDR3 totals 14 residues. Germline assignment: CDR1 WSHSY and CDR2 SAAADI. The CDR3 nucleotides are TGCGCCAGCAGATCGGGACAGGGGGCGTACGAGCAGTACTTC. It is translated as CASRSGQGAYEQYF.

The J gene is TRBJ2-2, the V gene TRBV4-2, with 7 nucleotides matching TRBD1. The CDR3 totals 16 residues. The V and J ends lost 4 bases and 0 bases, in that order; junction bases with no gene match: 5. Germline V gives CDR1 LGHNA, CDR2 YNFKEQ. The CDR3 reads CASSPKDRTNTGELFF. DNA of the CDR3: TGTGCCAGCAGCCCCAAGGACAGGACGAACACCGGGGAGCTGTTTTTT.

The chain combines TRBV5-1 with TRBJ2-5; a possible D gene is TRBD1 (6 bases). V gave up 2 bases and J gave up 5 bases, with 16 bases separating them. CDR3 length: 15 residues. Germline V gives CDR1 SGHRS, CDR2 YFSETQ. This CDR3 is CASSFLQGFGETQYF. For the CDR3, the DNA is TGCGCCAGCAGCTTCCTACAGGGATTCGGGGAGACCCAGTACTTC.

The chain uses TRBV10-2 and TRBJ1-4; D gene unclear. CDR1 is WSHSY and CDR2 is SAAADI in the germline V gene. CDR3 size: 14 residues. The V end was cut by 4 bases, the J end by 11 bases, with 17 bases between. The CDR3 DNA reads TGCGCCAGCAGTGTTAACACCCGATCGGGGAAACTGTTTTTT. Translated: CASSVNTRSGKLFF.

This chain joins TRBV7-9 and TRBJ2-6, with TRBD1 matching over 10 bases. There are 16 residues in the CDR3. The germline CDR1 and CDR2 sequences are SEHNR and FQNEAQ (reference sequence). V gave up 5 bases and J gave up 2 bases; unmatched junction bases: 3. DNA for the CDR3: TGTGCCAGCAGCCCCGGGACAGGGGCTGGGGCCAACGTCCTGACTTTC. Translating gives CASSPGTGAGANVLTF.

J is TRBJ2-1 and V is TRBV1; the tabulated D call, TRBD2, remains unverified against the DNA. TRBV1 counts as a pseudogene. CDR3 length: 15 amino acids. CDR3 in DNA: TGCACCAGCAGCCAAGAAGAGGGCGGCGACAATGAGCAGTTCTTC. Residues: CTSSQEEGGDNEQFF.

The chain has TRBV5-6 and TRBJ2-1, with a possible D match to TRBD2 (6 bases). Trimming took off 2 bases at V and 5 bases at J, with 11 bases between the two ends. The germline gives CDR1 SGHDT, CDR2 YYEEEE. The length of the CDR3 is 14 residues. This CDR3 reads CASSFSRRDNEQFF. For the CDR3, the DNA is TGTGCCAGCAGCTTTAGCAGGAGGGACAATGAGCAGTTCTTC.

The V gene is TRBV5-1, the J gene TRBJ1-2, with D perhaps TRBD1 (5 bases). CDR1 and CDR2 (germline): SGHRS, YFSETQ. Trimming took off 3 bases at V and 8 bases at J, with 14 bases between the two ends. The CDR3 totals 13 residues. CDR3: CASSYTTALGYTF. The CDR3 DNA sequence: TGCGCCAGCAGCTACACGACAGCGTTGGGCTACACCTTC.

The CDR3 DNA reads TGTGCCAGCAGCGAGTTTGACAGGGGGCACATCGCTACGCAGTATTTT. Translation: CASSEFDRGHIATQYF. The V and J genes are TRBV7-8 and TRBJ2-3; 10 bases fit TRBD1. Per the germline V gene, CDR1 is SGHVS and CDR2 is FQNEAQ. The CDR3 has 16 residues. J lost 8 bases, V lost 5 bases, and 13 bases had no gene match.

This sequence joins TRBV19 and TRBJ1-5; 8 nucleotides line up with TRBD1. The germline V gene encodes CDR1 LNHDA and CDR2 SQIVND (reference sequence). Trimming removed 5 bases from V and 6 bases from J; junction bases left unmatched: 6. The CDR3 runs to 14 residues. Here the CDR3 reads CASSDRGSAQPQHF. The CDR3 DNA sequence: TGTGCCAGTAGTGACAGGGGCTCTGCTCAGCCCCAGCATTTT.

The chain recombines TRBV9 with TRBJ1-2; a weak D match, TRBD1 (6 bases). Germline CDR1 reads SGDLS; CDR2 reads YYNGEE. This CDR3 has 14 residues. Trimming removed 3 bases at V and 4 bases at J, with 13 bases between. This chain's CDR3 is CASSALGGGYGYTF. The CDR3 DNA reads TGTGCCAGCAGCGCCCTAGGGGGGGGCTATGGCTACACCTTC.

The chain has TRBV5-8 and TRBJ1-1; 9 nucleotides line up with TRBD1. V shed 0 bases, J shed 0 bases, and the junction held 6 bases outside the gene matches. The CDR3 spans 17 residues. Per germline, CDR1 SGHTS and CDR2 YDEGEE. Here the CDR3 DNA reads TGTGCCAGCAGCTTGGAAACAGGGGGCAGTCTGAACACTGAAGCTTTCTTT. Residues: CASSLETGGSLNTEAFF.

This chain joins TRBV18 and TRBJ1-1; D not resolved. Trimming cost V 5 bases and J 0 bases, with 10 bases left between them. Germline CDR1 reads KGHSH; CDR2 reads LQKENI. The CDR3 length is 14 residues. This CDR3 reads CASSAQTLNTEAFF. Written as DNA, the CDR3 is TGTGCCAGCTCAGCGCAAACCCTGAACACTGAAGCTTTCTTT.

The J gene is TRBJ1-4, the V gene TRBV18; D gene ambiguous. This CDR3 has 13 amino acids. The germline CDR1 and CDR2 sequences are KGHSH and LQKENI. Trimming cost V 6 bases and J 2 bases, with 7 bases left between them. The CDR3 loop reads CASSPGTNEKLFF. The CDR3 DNA is TGTGCCAGCTCCCCCGGGACTAATGAAAAACTGTTTTTT.

Of note for this clone: Distinct nucleotide sequences in the sample also encode this CDR3. The V call is TRBV2, the J call TRBJ2-5; 7 bases agree with TRBD1. V was clipped by 4 bases and J by 4 bases; unmatched bases: 9. Germline V gene lookup returns CDR1 SNHLY and CDR2 FYNNEI. The CDR3 has 15 amino acids. CDR3 bases: TGTGCCAGCAGTGGGACAGGTGCCAGGGGAGAGACCCAGTACTTC. It encodes CASSGTGARGETQYF.